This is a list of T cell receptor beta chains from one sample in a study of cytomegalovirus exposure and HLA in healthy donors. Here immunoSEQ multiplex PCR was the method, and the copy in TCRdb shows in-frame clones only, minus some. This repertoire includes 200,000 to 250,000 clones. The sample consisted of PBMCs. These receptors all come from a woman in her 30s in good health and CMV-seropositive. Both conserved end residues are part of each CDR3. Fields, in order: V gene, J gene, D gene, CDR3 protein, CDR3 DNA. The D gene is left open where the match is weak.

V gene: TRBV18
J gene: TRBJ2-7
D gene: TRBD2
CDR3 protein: CASSLTRGEGAYEQYF
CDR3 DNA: TGTGCCAGCTCACTAACCCGGGGGGAAGGGGCCTACGAGCAGTACTTC

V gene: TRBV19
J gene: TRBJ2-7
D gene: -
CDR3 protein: CASRYTGNSYEQYF
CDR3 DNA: TGTGCCAGTAGGTATACAGGGAACTCCTACGAGCAGTACTTC

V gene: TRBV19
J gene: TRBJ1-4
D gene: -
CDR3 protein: CASTEGEDVFREKLFF
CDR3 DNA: TGTGCCAGTACGGAAGGGGAGGATGTGTTTCGGGAAAAACTGTTTTTT

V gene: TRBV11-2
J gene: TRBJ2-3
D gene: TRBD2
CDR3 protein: CASSLLAGDTDTQYF
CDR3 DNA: TGTGCCAGCAGCTTACTAGCGGGGGACACAGATACGCAGTATTTT

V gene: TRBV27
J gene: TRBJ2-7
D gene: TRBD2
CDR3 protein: CASSLSGLAGNEQYF
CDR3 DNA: TGTGCCAGCAGTTTATCGGGACTAGCGGGCAACGAGCAGTACTTC

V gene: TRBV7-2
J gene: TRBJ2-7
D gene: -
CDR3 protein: CASKGGYSYEQYF
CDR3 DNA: TGTGCCAGCAAAGGGGGTTACTCCTACGAGCAGTACTTC

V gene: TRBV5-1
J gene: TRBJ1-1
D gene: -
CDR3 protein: CASSLYPGAEGEAFF
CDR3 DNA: TGCGCCAGCAGCTTGTATCCCGGTGCGGAGGGTGAAGCTTTCTTT

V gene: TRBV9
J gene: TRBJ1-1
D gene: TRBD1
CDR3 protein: CASSVDIGGGEAFF
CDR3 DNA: TGTGCCAGCAGCGTAGACATAGGGGGCGGCGAAGCTTTCTTT

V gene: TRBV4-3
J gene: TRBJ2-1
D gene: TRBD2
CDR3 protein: CASSQVSGRSRNEQFF
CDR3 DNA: TGCGCCAGCAGCCAGGTGAGCGGGAGGAGTAGGAATGAGCAGTTCTTC

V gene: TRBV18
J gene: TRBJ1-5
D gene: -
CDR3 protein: CASSPVPQGGQPQHF
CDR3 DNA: TGTGCCAGCTCACCAGTTCCACAGGGCGGTCAGCCCCAGCATTTT

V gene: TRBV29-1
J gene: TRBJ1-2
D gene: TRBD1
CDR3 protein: CSVPGQGGYTF
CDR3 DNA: TGCAGCGTTCCGGGACAGGGTGGCTACACCTTC

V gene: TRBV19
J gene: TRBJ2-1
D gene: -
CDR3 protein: CASSVSSDSYNEQFF
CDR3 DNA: TGTGCCAGTAGTGTTTCTAGCGACTCCTACAATGAGCAGTTCTTC